What follows are 26 T cell receptor beta chains derived from one specimen sequenced in a study of glioma-infiltrating T cells. Using RNA template, CDR3s of TCR alpha and beta were amplified with iRepertoire arm-PCR. Via MiXCR, TCRdb re-called the multiplex PCR reads, giving one row per CDR3 protein. The sample carries under 150,000 distinct CDR3 sequences, roughly two fifths recorded once. The material sequenced was glioma tissue, nonneoplastic brain tissue, or PBMCs (not recorded which). These receptors came from a human donor with low-grade glioma or glioblastoma, undergoing nonglioma brain surgery, or in good health (not recorded which).

The chain links TRBV29-1 to TRBJ2-2; D unresolved. The ends were cut back, 7 bases at V and 1 base at J, with 4 bases in the middle. The CDR3 runs to 11 residues. Germline CDR1 and CDR2: SQVTM and ANQGSEA. Here the CDR3 reads CSAGNTGELFF. In DNA, the CDR3 is TGCAGCGCCGGGAACACCGGGGAGCTGTTTTTT.

The table lists this clonotype with a few counts. This rearrangement joins TRBV25-1 to TRBJ1-5; D not resolved. This CDR3 spans 12 amino acids. The V gene lost 3 bases and the J gene lost 2 bases, with 2 bases spanning the gap. Looked up from germline, CDR1 is MGHDK and CDR2 is SYGVNS. CDR3 region: CASSDGNQPQHF. In DNA form, the CDR3 reads TGTGCCAGCAGTGACGGCAATCAGCCCCAGCATTTT. Full variable domain (outside the CDR3, taken from reference TRBV25-1 and TRBJ1-5): EADIYQTPRYLVIGTGKKITLECSQTMGHDKMYWYQQDPGMELHLIHYSYGVNSTEKGDLSSESTVSRIRTEHFPLTLESARPSHTSQYLCASSDGNQPQHFGDGTRLSIL.

The rearrangement links TRBV28 to TRBJ2-7, with D perhaps being TRBD1 or TRBD2 (5 bases each). Trimming removed 10 bases from V and 2 bases from J, with 15 bases in between. Germline assignment: CDR1 MDHEN and CDR2 SYDVKM. This CDR3 is 13 amino acids long. CDR3 bases: TGTGCCACCGAATGGGGGTTAACCTACGAGCAGTACTTC. The encoded protein is CATEWGLTYEQYF.

In this sample, this clonotype turned up many times. The V call is TRBV10-3, the J call TRBJ2-3; D is unclear. Germline V gene data show CDR1 as ENHRY and CDR2 as SYGVKD. The CDR3 totals 14 residues. Trimming stripped 0 bases from V and 2 bases from J, with 6 bases between. The DNA of the CDR3 is TGTGCCATCAGTGAGTCGTTGTACACAGATACGCAGTATTTT. It translates to CAISESLYTDTQYF.

The chain recombines TRBV12-3 or TRBV12-4 with TRBJ2-1; D possibly corresponds to TRBD2 (5 bases). CDR3 length: 13 amino acids. V lost 6 bases and J 5 bases, leaving 11 bases between the germline ends. As DNA, the CDR3 is TGTGCCAGCAGCCGGGAACAGAACAATGAGCAGTTCTTC. Its translation is CASSREQNNEQFF.

The chain links TRBV10-3 to TRBJ1-1; no clear D gene. V lost 11 bases to trimming and J lost 3 bases, with 13 bases between them. CDR1 is ENHRY, CDR2 SYGVKD, per germline. This CDR3 is built from 12 residues. The CDR3 loop is CASTDRYTEAFF. CDR3 coding DNA: TGTGCCTCAACCGACCGGTACACTGAAGCTTTCTTT.

The gene calls are TRBV18 and TRBJ2-3; no reliable D call. Trimming removed 2 bases from V and 5 bases from J, with 11 bases in between. Per the germline V gene, CDR1 is KGHSH and CDR2 is LQKENI. CDR3 length equals 14 residues. CDR3 nucleotides: TGTGCCAGCTCACCAGGGATCGGTTTAGATACGCAGTATTTT. Its translation is CASSPGIGLDTQYF. The complete variable domain, with remaining parts taken from reference TRBV18 and TRBJ2-3, reads NAGVMQNPRHLVRRRGQEARLRCSPMKGHSHVYWYRQLPEEGLKFMVYLQKENIIDESGMPKERFSAEFPKEGPSILRIQQVVRGDSAAYFCASSPGIGLDTQYFGPGTRLTVL.

There are a few counts of this clonotype. This chain uses TRBV24-1 with TRBJ1-2; the D is unclear. V dropped 4 bases and J dropped 2 bases, with 10 bases sitting between them. There are 14 residues in the CDR3. Germline V gene data show CDR1 as KGHDR and CDR2 as SFDVKD. The CDR3: CATSDYAGNYGYTF. DNA of the CDR3: TGTGCCACCAGTGACTATGCCGGGAACTATGGCTACACCTTC.

This clonotype has more than one count but fewer than ten. The chain carries TRBV27 and TRBJ2-5; D could derive from TRBD1 or TRBD2 (6 bases each). The CDR3 sequence is 15 residues long. V was cut by 5 bases and J by 3 bases, with 16 bases left in between. CDR1 and CDR2 (germline): MNHEY, SMNVEV (reference sequence). DNA of the CDR3: TGTGCCAGCAGTGTTGCTCCGGGGGCCGAAGAGACCCAGTACTTC. Protein: CASSVAPGAEETQYF.

The rearrangement uses TRBV7-2 and TRBJ2-3, with D hard to call. The CDR3 consists of 15 residues. Trimming stripped 1 base from V and 0 bases from J, with 8 bases between. CDR1 SGHTA and CDR2 FQGNSA come from the germline V gene. The CDR3 DNA is TGTGCCAGCAGCTTAGGAGGCAAAAGCACAGATACGCAGTATTTT. Its translation is CASSLGGKSTDTQYF. The full variable domain, with the rest looked up from reference TRBV7-2 and TRBJ2-3, is GAGVSQSPSNKVTEKGKDVELRCDPISGHTALYWYRQSLGQGLEFLIYFQGNSAPDKSGLPSDRFSAERTGGSVSTLTIQRTQQEDSAVYLCASSLGGKSTDTQYFGPGTRLTVL.

The chain has TRBV10-2 and TRBJ2-3; D is ambiguous. The CDR3 runs to 15 residues. Germline V gene sequence: CDR1 WSHSY, CDR2 SAAADI. The germline V and J ends were trimmed by 10 bases and 0 bases, with 17 bases remaining between them. In DNA, the CDR3 is TGCGCCACCGGAAGGGATGCGGTGAGCACAGATACGCAGTATTTT. This codes for CATGRDAVSTDTQYF.

This clonotype was seen only a few times. The V gene is TRBV6-1, the J gene TRBJ1-6, with D perhaps TRBD1 (5 bases). Trimming pared 1 base from V and 13 bases from J, leaving 11 bases between. The CDR3 has 13 residues. In germline, CDR1 is MNHNS, CDR2 SASEGT. CDR3 loop: CASSEDPTDPLHF. CDR3 DNA sequence: TGTGCCAGCAGTGAAGACCCGACAGATCCCCTCCACTTT.

The J gene is TRBJ2-5, the V gene TRBV27; 12 nucleotides line up with TRBD2. Germline V gene lookup returns CDR1 MNHEY and CDR2 SMNVEV (reference sequence). This CDR3 comprises 14 residues. V trimming: 5 bases; J trimming: 5 bases; junction bases outside the gene matches: 3. The CDR3 sequence is CASSSTSGGETQYF. CDR3 coding DNA: TGTGCCAGCAGTAGTACTAGCGGGGGGGAGACCCAGTACTTC.

The CDR3 region is CAISEGPGVRQPQHF. CDR3 coding DNA: TGTGCCATCAGTGAGGGGCCCGGAGTGCGTCAGCCCCAGCATTTT. This chain connects TRBV10-3 to TRBJ1-5; no firm D call. V shed 2 bases and J shed 6 bases, with 14 bases lying between them. Germline V gives CDR1 ENHRY, CDR2 SYGVKD. There are 15 residues in the CDR3.

The CDR3 loop reads CASSLWGAGANVLTF. The CDR3 DNA reads as TGTGCCAGCAGTTTATGGGGGGCTGGGGCCAACGTCCTGACTTTC. J is TRBJ2-6 and V is TRBV12-3 or TRBV12-4, with D maybe TRBD2 (6 bases). The CDR3 is 15 amino acids. V gave up 2 bases and J gave up 2 bases, with 7 bases separating them.

The rearrangement links TRBV12-3 or TRBV12-4 to TRBJ1-2; 12 bases line up with TRBD1. This CDR3 has 14 amino acids. The V gene end was trimmed by 6 bases and the J gene end by 8 bases; junction bases not matched to a gene: 7. The CDR3 coding sequence is TGTGCCAGCAGGCCGGGACAGGGGGCGAGCGGCTACACCTTC. Residues: CASRPGQGASGYTF.

V gene TRBV9 combines with J gene TRBJ2-7; 7 nucleotides agree with TRBD2. CDR1 and CDR2 (germline): SGDLS, YYNGEE. The CDR3 covers 13 residues. J was trimmed by 3 bases and V by 4 bases; bases with no gene match: 4. The CDR3 sequence is CASSPGGSYEQYF. DNA for the CDR3: TGTGCCAGCAGCCCGGGGGGAAGCTACGAGCAGTACTTC. The variable domain in full, completed from reference TRBV9 and TRBJ2-7, reads DSGVTQTPKHLITATGQRVTLRCSPRSGDLSVYWYQQSLDQGLQFLIQYYNGEERAKGNILERFSAQQFPDLHSELNLSSLELGDSALYFCASSPGGSYEQYFGPGTRLTVT.

J is TRBJ1-3 and V is TRBV6-1; TRBD1 agrees at 8 bases. V shed 5 bases, J shed 3 bases, and the junction held 9 bases outside the gene matches. This CDR3 comprises 16 residues. Germline V CDR1 and CDR2: MNHNS, SASEGT. The chain's CDR3 is CASSLNRGSYGNTIYF. The DNA of the CDR3 is TGTGCCAGCAGTCTAAACAGGGGGTCTTATGGAAACACCATATATTTT.

The rearrangement uses TRBV7-2 and TRBJ1-1; no definite D call. CDR1 is SGHTA, CDR2 FQGNSA, per germline. This CDR3 spans 14 amino acids. With 4 bases removed from V and 6 bases from J, the gap between germline ends came to 15 bases. Here the CDR3 DNA reads TGTGCCAGCAGCTCCCAGACGGCGTTCGCTGAAGCTTTCTTT. As protein: CASSSQTAFAEAFF.

The gene calls are TRBV12-3 or TRBV12-4 and TRBJ2-6; either TRBD1 or TRBD2 may supply D (6 bases each). The CDR3 spans 15 residues. The germline V and J ends were trimmed by 6 bases and 0 bases, with 9 bases remaining between them. The CDR3 reads CASSTGASGANVLTF. Written as DNA, the CDR3 is TGTGCCAGCAGCACGGGGGCCTCTGGGGCCAACGTCCTGACTTTC.

This clonotype was picked up one time. The chain combines TRBV5-1 with TRBJ2-4; 12 nucleotides line up with TRBD2. The junction had 8 bases not matched to a gene; V was cut back by 1 base and J by 9 bases. CDR3 size: 16 residues. From germline, CDR1 is SGHRS and CDR2 YFSETQ. CDR3 residues: CASSLSLAGGQGIQYF. For the CDR3, the DNA is TGCGCCAGCAGCTTGAGCCTAGCGGGAGGGCAGGGCATTCAGTACTTC.

This clonotype has more than one count but fewer than ten. V usage is TRBV27 and J usage is TRBJ2-5; D not resolved. CDR1 is MNHEY, CDR2 SMNVEV, per germline (reference sequence). The CDR3 has 14 amino acids. V lost 5 bases, J lost 1 base, and 11 bases lay in between. In DNA, the CDR3 is TGTGCCAGCAGTCCCCAGCGCTTCCAAGAGACCCAGTACTTC. As protein: CASSPQRFQETQYF.

The chain carries TRBV27 and TRBJ1-2; 10 nucleotides match TRBD1. Germline V gene sequence: CDR1 MNHEY, CDR2 SMNVEV (reference sequence). This CDR3 region has 14 residues. V lost 6 bases to trimming and J lost 6 bases; unmatched junction nucleotides: 7. This CDR3 reads CASSETGGGDGYTF. The CDR3 DNA reads as TGTGCCAGCAGCGAGACAGGGGGCGGGGATGGCTACACCTTC.

The chain is built from TRBV25-1 and TRBJ1-1; maybe TRBD1 (6 bases). CDR1 and CDR2 from the germline V gene are MGHDK and SYGVNS. V lost 0 bases, J lost 6 bases, and 11 bases lay in between. CDR3 length: 14 residues. Here the CDR3 reads CASSEYTGIAEAFF. The DNA of the CDR3 is TGTGCCAGCAGTGAATATACAGGGATTGCTGAAGCTTTCTTT.

This rearrangement joins TRBV3-1 to TRBJ1-1; 8 bases are shared with TRBD1. Per the germline V gene, CDR1 is LGHDT and CDR2 is YNNKEL (reference sequence). This CDR3 spans 15 amino acids. The V and J ends lost 4 bases and 6 bases, in that order; junction bases with no gene match: 10. CDR3 amino acids: CASSPQDRGWAEAFF. The CDR3 DNA sequence: TGTGCCAGCAGCCCACAAGACAGGGGATGGGCTGAAGCTTTCTTT.

On this clonotype: With a much larger clone just one base away, this may be a read error. The chain joins TRBV20-1 to TRBJ1-5; D is ambiguous. CDR1 and CDR2 from the germline V gene are DFQATT and SNEGSKA (reference sequence). Trimming shortened V by 1 base and J by 4 bases, and 11 bases separated the two germline ends. CDR3 length: 14 amino acids. The CDR3 bases are TGCAGTGCTAGAGGGGTGGGCCAAAATCAGCCCCAGCATTTT. Amino acids: CSARGVGQNQPQHF.